The next 14 T cell receptor beta chains were all read from a single sample in a study of CD8+ T cells in alopecia areata. Described treatment: oral pan-JAK inhibitor, 5-10 mg twice daily. Extraction and reverse transcription of RNA yielded cDNA as the sequencing template. Assay: immunoSEQ multiplex PCR; the TCRdb copy retains only in-frame clones and omits some. This repertoire shows roughly 190,000 clones, around 60% found once; its top ten account for roughly 0.7%. Sequenced material: CD4+ T cells sorted from blood, taken at week 4, from a patient treated with tofacitinib. The receptors originated from a human donor with alopecia areata.

The chain combines TRBV11-2 with TRBJ2-3; 10 bases map to TRBD1. J gave up 0 bases and V 5 bases, and 5 bases lay outside the gene matches. Germline V gene data show CDR1 as SGHAT and CDR2 as FQNNGV. This CDR3 region has 16 residues. The CDR3 DNA sequence: TGTGCCAGCAGCCAAGGACAGGGGGGGAGCACAGATACGCAGTATTTT. Translated: CASSQGQGGSTDTQYF.

The CDR3 reads CAWRVGTQALGYTF. In DNA, the CDR3 is TGTGCCTGGAGAGTCGGCACCCAAGCCCTTGGCTACACCTTC. This chain joins TRBV30 and TRBJ1-2; D is unclear. Trimming left V 3 bases short and J 7 bases short, with 18 bases between. Germline V lookup: CDR1 GTSNPN, CDR2 SVGIG (reference sequence). This CDR3 has 14 residues.

This clone appeared once. The V call is TRBV7-2, the J call TRBJ2-3; no clear D. V dropped 2 bases and J dropped 4 bases, with 4 bases sitting between them. The CDR3 is made up of 12 amino acids. Per the germline V gene, CDR1 is SGHTA and CDR2 is FQGNSA. The CDR3 bases are TGTGCCAGCAGCTTAAGATCAGATACGCAGTATTTT. Translation gives CASSLRSDTQYF.

This clone was detected only a few times. The chain combines TRBV29-1 with TRBJ2-7; D gene unclear. CDR1 SQVTM and CDR2 ANQGSEA come from the germline V gene. Trimming cost V 4 bases and J 5 bases, with 9 bases left between them. The CDR3 totals 11 residues. The CDR3 protein is CSVAQKDEQYF. The CDR3 DNA is TGCAGCGTTGCACAGAAGGACGAGCAGTACTTC.

This clone was counted a few times. The CDR3 is CASSVVLAGEQYF. DNA of the CDR3: TGTGCCAGCAGCGTAGTACTAGCTGGCGAGCAGTACTTC. The genes are TRBV9 and TRBJ2-7; D perhaps matches TRBD2 (6 bases). Trimming shortened V by 0 bases and J by 6 bases, and 10 bases separated the two germline ends. The germline V gene has CDR1 SGDLS and CDR2 YYNGEE. The CDR3 extends over 13 amino acids.

This rearrangement joins TRBV30 to TRBJ2-5; 12 bases fit TRBD2. CDR1 and CDR2 (germline): GTSNPN, SVGIG (reference sequence). V shed 0 bases and J 5 bases; nucleotides not matched to a gene: 4. This CDR3 is 15 amino acids long. CDR3 amino acids: CAWSVPSGRAETQYF. CDR3 nucleotide sequence: TGTGCCTGGAGTGTTCCTAGCGGGAGGGCCGAGACCCAGTACTTC.

This chain uses TRBV4-1 with TRBJ2-6; D unclear. This CDR3 region has 15 residues. Germline V gene lookup returns CDR1 MGHRA and CDR2 YSYEKL. Between the trimmed V and J ends, which lost 5 bases and 0 bases, there was a span of 8 bases. The CDR3 loop is CASSVQSSGANVLTF. The DNA for the CDR3 is TGCGCCAGCAGCGTCCAGAGCTCTGGGGCCAACGTCCTGACTTTC.

This clone was picked up a small number of times. This chain links TRBV28 with TRBJ2-7, with 8 bases matching TRBD2. The CDR3 covers 14 residues. Losses at the gene ends were 7 bases for V and 3 bases for J; bases not matched to a gene: 8. Germline CDR1 reads MDHEN; CDR2 reads SYDVKM. The CDR3 sequence: CASTPGRGDYEQYF. For the CDR3, the DNA is TGTGCCAGCACCCCTGGGCGGGGGGACTACGAGCAGTACTTC.

The chain employs TRBV7-9 and TRBJ2-7; D may be TRBD2 (5 bases). The CDR3 is made up of 15 amino acids. Germline CDR1 and CDR2: SEHNR and FQNEAQ (reference sequence). Trimming cost V 5 bases and J 0 bases, with 14 bases left between them. The CDR3: CASSPWTGSSYEQYF. In DNA form, the CDR3 reads TGTGCCAGCAGCCCGTGGACGGGGAGCTCCTACGAGCAGTACTTC.

This clone showed up just once. V gene TRBV10-3 combines with J gene TRBJ1-1; no definite D call. Trimming cost V 4 bases and J 2 bases, with 8 bases left between them. The germline CDR1 and CDR2 sequences are ENHRY and SYGVKD. The CDR3 runs to 13 residues. The CDR3 DNA reads as TGTGCCATCAGTGGTGGTCCTAACACTGAAGCTTTCTTT. Protein product: CAISGGPNTEAFF.

The chain joins TRBV7-9 to TRBJ1-5; no clear D gene. The CDR3 runs 13 residues. Germline values: CDR1 SEHNR, CDR2 FQNEAQ (reference sequence). V was shortened by 5 bases and J by 6 bases, with 11 bases between the two germline ends. The CDR3 spells CASSPIWSQPQHF. CDR3 DNA: TGTGCCAGCAGCCCCATCTGGAGTCAGCCCCAGCATTTT. The complete variable domain, with remaining parts taken from reference TRBV7-9 and TRBJ1-5, reads DTGVSQNPRHKITKRGQNVTFRCDPISEHNRLYWYRQTLGQGPEFLTYFQNEAQLEKSRLLSDRFSAERPKGSFSTLEIQRTEQGDSAMYLCASSPIWSQPQHFGDGTRLSIL.

V usage is TRBV30 and J usage is TRBJ1-1, with a tentative D call TRBD1 (5 bases). V gave up 4 bases and J gave up 1 base, with 13 bases separating them. Germline assignment: CDR1 GTSNPN and CDR2 SVGIG (reference sequence). The CDR3 length is 14 residues. In nucleotides, the CDR3 is TGTGCCTGGATCAGTGGGGGAAGGAACACTGAAGCTTTCTTT. Amino acid sequence: CAWISGGRNTEAFF.

This clone has a single count. V and J are TRBV28 and TRBJ1-5; TRBD1 might be the D (6 bases). In germline, CDR1 is MDHEN, CDR2 SYDVKM. Trimming took 6 bases from V and 5 from J, leaving 14 bases between them. CDR3 length: 14 residues. The CDR3 DNA follows: TGTGCCAGCAGCGGGGGGACATTCGATCAGCCCCAGCATTTT. It is translated as CASSGGTFDQPQHF.

The CDR3 nucleotides read TGCAGCGCGTCCCGGGACAGGGTTGGCACCGGGGAGCTGTTTTTT. This codes for CSASRDRVGTGELFF. This sequence joins TRBV29-1 and TRBJ2-2, with 9 nucleotides matching TRBD1. V lost 7 bases, J lost 4 bases, and 10 bases stayed unmatched. Germline V CDR1 and CDR2: SQVTM, ANQGSEA. The CDR3 spans 15 residues.